This TCR beta chain originates from a study of blood T cell repertoires in COVID-19. As for the study in general: Samples of COVID-19 (acute and convalescent) were obtained from the United States, Italy and Spain.

Recruitment covered about two dozen US areas and drew participants whose ages spanned roughly 18 to 95 years. Participants had their cohort set by participant-reported clinical history. The CDR3 is 14 amino acids. Trimming left V 1 base short and J 3 bases short, with 10 bases between. Germline V CDR1 and CDR2: MDHEN, SYDVKM. This clone appeared once. Methods used by the authors: How many nucleated cells were present was estimated from reference gene primer amplification. Method: immunoSEQ multiplex PCR; TCRdb's copy keeps in-frame clones and lacks some. V, J and clone size are those of that table, while D and trimming were read from the DNA. The data contain about 200,000 clones, 86% of them singletons.

The chain joins TRBV28 to TRBJ2-7, with D tentatively TRBD2 (5 bases). The TCR sequence derives from a man in his forties with acute COVID-19. The sequenced material came from PBMCs or T cells enriched from blood (not recorded which). CDR3 protein: CASSLYASSYEQYF. In nucleotides, the CDR3 is TGTGCCAGCAGTTTATATGCTAGCAGCTACGAGCAGTACTTC.